One and the same sample provided the 32 T cell receptor beta chains below, sequenced in a study of regulatory T cells. Study-wide findings and caveats: Hydrophobic residues at CDR3 positions 6 and 7 were enriched in conventional CD4+ T cells of CD3G-deficient patients.

Amplification used 52 TRBV primers and 13 TRBJ primers. Measured with immunoSEQ multiplex PCR; TCRdb has only the in-frame clones, and not every one. The sample records over 35,000 clones, approximately 89% being singletons. No antigens are known for them. Sequencing was performed on conventional CD4+ T cells sorted from blood. These receptor sequences come from a person aged 18-30 years with CD3G deficiency.

V usage is TRBV6-1 and J usage is TRBJ1-1; D unclear. The CDR3 contains 13 residues. Germline lookup yields CDR1 MNHNS and CDR2 SASEGT. V was trimmed by 6 bases and J by 1 base, leaving 9 bases between them. This chain's CDR3 is CASSLAPNTEAFF. The CDR3 DNA follows: TGTGCCAGCAGCCTAGCTCCGAACACTGAAGCTTTCTTT.

This sequence joins TRBV11-2 and TRBJ2-3, with 8 bases that match TRBD1. The CDR3 contains 15 residues. Unmatched junction bases numbered 5, after V lost 5 bases and J lost 1 base. The germline V gene has CDR1 SGHAT and CDR2 FQNNGV. CDR3 nucleotide sequence: TGTGCCAGCAGCACCGGACAGGGCCGCACAGATACGCAGTATTTT. This gives the protein CASSTGQGRTDTQYF.

The chain employs TRBV28 and TRBJ2-7; tentatively, D is TRBD1 (6 bases). The CDR3 sequence is 16 residues long. V lost 8 bases to trimming and J lost 0 bases, with 20 bases between them. Germline values: CDR1 MDHEN, CDR2 SYDVKM. CDR3 DNA sequence: TGTGCCAGCTCGTCCGACGGGAAGGGGGACTCCTACGAGCAGTACTTC. Its protein is CASSSDGKGDSYEQYF.

This sequence joins TRBV11-3 and TRBJ2-5; the D gene is possibly TRBD2 (5 bases). V shed 1 base and J shed 5 bases, with 20 bases lying between them. This CDR3 is 17 amino acids long. Germline assignment: CDR1 SGHNT and CDR2 YENEEA. As DNA, the CDR3 is TGTGCCAGCAGCTTAGCGAAGGCCCGAGGGTTGCGGGAGACCCAGTACTTC. It specifies CASSLAKARGLRETQYF.

The V gene is TRBV7-8, the J gene TRBJ2-1; D remains ambiguous. Germline V gene sequence: CDR1 SGHVS, CDR2 FQNEAQ. The CDR3 extends over 12 amino acids. V was shortened by 5 bases and J by 7 bases, with 9 bases between the two germline ends. In DNA form, the CDR3 reads TGTGCCAGCAGCCCCCGACAAAATGAGCAGTTCTTC. Protein: CASSPRQNEQFF.

The V and J genes are TRBV28 and TRBJ1-2; D call uncertain. Germline CDR1 reads MDHEN; CDR2 reads SYDVKM. Trimming left V 4 bases short and J 4 bases short, with 10 bases between. This CDR3 has 13 residues. CDR3 region: CASSSAGSYGYTF. CDR3 nucleotide sequence: TGTGCCAGCAGTTCTGCGGGGAGCTATGGCTACACCTTC.

The table lists this clone with a count of one. V is TRBV11-2 and J is TRBJ1-1; D is undetermined. Trimming took off 3 bases at V and 5 bases at J, with 13 bases between the two ends. CDR3 length: 14 amino acids. Germline values: CDR1 SGHAT, CDR2 FQNNGV. This CDR3 reads CASSFGEVVTEAFF. CDR3 DNA: TGTGCCAGCAGCTTTGGGGAGGTAGTGACTGAAGCTTTCTTT.

The sample holds a few counts of this clone. V gene TRBV27 combines with J gene TRBJ1-2; D unclear. CDR3 size: 15 residues. The germline V gene encodes CDR1 MNHEY and CDR2 SMNVEV (reference sequence). Trimming removed 4 bases at V and 8 bases at J, with 20 bases between. This chain's CDR3 is CASSSPTVGSGGYTF. CDR3 DNA: TGTGCCAGCAGTTCTCCGACCGTGGGGTCTGGAGGCTACACCTTC.

V is TRBV10-3 and J is TRBJ2-2; the D gene is possibly TRBD2 (6 bases). V was trimmed by 5 bases and J by 1 base, leaving 14 bases between them. The CDR3 is made up of 16 amino acids. Germline V gene lookup returns CDR1 ENHRY and CDR2 SYGVKD. CDR3 bases: TGTGCCATCAGTAGATCTAGCGCCTGGAACACCGGGGAGCTGTTTTTT. Protein sequence: CAISRSSAWNTGELFF.

V and J are TRBV7-9 and TRBJ1-6, with a possible D match to TRBD1 (6 bases). This CDR3 comprises 14 residues. V lost 3 bases and J 6 bases, leaving 9 bases between the germline ends. Germline assignment: CDR1 SEHNR and CDR2 FQNEAQ (reference sequence). CDR3 DNA sequence: TGTGCCAGCAGCTTGGACAGTCCTAATTCACCCCTCCACTTT. Protein: CASSLDSPNSPLHF.

This chain joins TRBV28 and TRBJ2-7; 13 bases match TRBD2. The CDR3 extends over 16 amino acids. V was clipped by 6 bases and J by 7 bases; unmatched bases: 12. The germline gives CDR1 MDHEN, CDR2 SYDVKM. CDR3 residues: CASSLRGGLAGKEQYF. CDR3 DNA sequence: TGTGCCAGCAGCCTAAGGGGGGGACTAGCGGGGAAAGAGCAGTACTTC.

The J gene is TRBJ2-7, the V gene TRBV20-1; D not certain. The CDR3 loop spans 11 amino acids. Trimming stripped 7 bases from V and 3 bases from J, with 10 bases between. Per germline, CDR1 DFQATT and CDR2 SNEGSKA (reference sequence). DNA of the CDR3: TGCAGTGGTCTAGTGTGCTACGAGCAGTACTTC. The encoded protein is CSGLVCYEQYF.

The chain links TRBV6-1 to TRBJ2-7; 8 bases agree with TRBD2. CDR1 and CDR2 (germline): MNHNS, SASEGT. The length of the CDR3 is 13 residues. Trimming removed 7 bases from V and 3 bases from J; junction bases left unmatched: 5. CDR3: CASKRGGVYEQYF. DNA of the CDR3: TGTGCCAGCAAACGGGGGGGCGTCTACGAGCAGTACTTC.

This sequence joins TRBV28 and TRBJ2-7; the match to TRBD1 covers 8 bases. The CDR3 length is 15 residues. CDR1 and CDR2 from the germline V gene are MDHEN and SYDVKM. The junction had 11 bases not matched to a gene; V was cut back by 4 bases and J by 6 bases. CDR3 in amino acids: CASSYSDRAGGEQYF. In DNA form, the CDR3 reads TGTGCCAGCAGTTATTCGGACAGGGCCGGAGGCGAGCAGTACTTC.

The CDR3 DNA is TGCGCCAGCAGTGCCCGGACAGGGCGCAATCAGCCCCAGCATTTT. It yields the protein CASSARTGRNQPQHF. V and J are TRBV10-1 and TRBJ1-5; 8 bases match TRBD1. J gave up 2 bases and V 4 bases, and 4 bases lay outside the gene matches. Germline CDR1 reads WNHNN; CDR2 reads SYGVQD (reference sequence). There are 15 residues in the CDR3.

This rearrangement joins TRBV14 to TRBJ1-2; TRBD1 is a possible D gene (5 bases). Germline CDR1 is SGHDN and CDR2 is FVKESK. The CDR3 is made up of 16 amino acids. V was clipped by 0 bases and J by 2 bases, with 13 bases between them. The CDR3 loop reads CASSQDSRAKNYGYTF. As DNA, the CDR3 is TGTGCCAGCAGCCAAGATAGCAGGGCCAAAAACTATGGCTACACCTTC.

This chain links TRBV5-1 with TRBJ2-1; no definite D call. Germline V gene lookup returns CDR1 SGHRS and CDR2 YFSETQ. The CDR3 is made up of 15 amino acids. V was shortened by 0 bases and J by 3 bases, with 10 bases between the two germline ends. The CDR3 region is CASSLEAELYNEQFF. DNA for the CDR3: TGCGCCAGCAGCTTGGAGGCAGAGCTCTACAATGAGCAGTTCTTC. The full variable domain, in which reference TRBV5-1 and TRBJ2-1 provide the parts outside the CDR3, is KAGVTQTPRYLIKTRGQQVTLSCSPISGHRSVSWYQQTPGQGLQFLFEYFSETQRNKGNFPGRFSGRQFSNSRSEMNVSTLELGDSALYLCASSLEAELYNEQFFGPGTRLTVL.

This clone was recorded a few times. The V call is TRBV6-6, the J call TRBJ2-3; D possibly corresponds to TRBD1 (6 bases). This CDR3 comprises 14 residues. V shed 6 bases and J shed 2 bases, with 12 bases lying between them. Looked up from germline, CDR1 is MNHNY and CDR2 is SVGAGI (reference sequence). The CDR3 loop is CASSGQGTTDTQYF. The CDR3 nucleotides are TGTGCCAGCAGCGGTCAGGGGACCACAGATACGCAGTATTTT.

This sequence joins TRBV18 and TRBJ2-2; D is unresolved. Trimming stripped 1 base from V and 1 base from J, with 7 bases between. In germline, CDR1 is KGHSH, CDR2 LQKENI. The CDR3 runs to 15 residues. The CDR3 protein is CASSPHVLNTGELFF. In DNA, the CDR3 is TGTGCCAGCTCACCACACGTCTTGAACACCGGGGAGCTGTTTTTT.

V is TRBV19 and J is TRBJ2-1; TRBD2 agrees at 8 bases. With 10 bases clipped from V and 3 bases from J, the junction kept 8 bases outside the gene matches. The CDR3 spans 14 residues. The germline V gene has CDR1 LNHDA and CDR2 SQIVND (reference sequence). CDR3: CATSRGAIYNEQFF. The CDR3 region has the DNA TGTGCCACCTCGCGGGGGGCAATCTACAATGAGCAGTTCTTC.

V and J are TRBV11-2 and TRBJ2-7, with a tentative D call TRBD1 (5 bases). The CDR3 runs to 15 residues. With 1 base removed from V and 9 bases from J, the gap between germline ends came to 19 bases. Per germline, CDR1 SGHAT and CDR2 FQNNGV. The chain's CDR3 is CASSLVPHGATGQYF. The CDR3 DNA sequence: TGTGCCAGCAGCTTAGTACCGCATGGGGCCACGGGGCAGTACTTC.

The V and J genes are TRBV7-9 and TRBJ2-1; D may be TRBD1 (6 bases). Germline V gene lookup returns CDR1 SEHNR and CDR2 FQNEAQ (reference sequence). CDR3 size: 13 residues. With 2 bases removed from V and 5 bases from J, the gap between germline ends came to 7 bases. CDR3 region: CASSLNRDNEQFF. CDR3 DNA: TGTGCCAGCAGCTTAAACAGGGACAATGAGCAGTTCTTC.

V usage is TRBV11-2 and J usage is TRBJ2-1; TRBD2 matches at 9 bases. This CDR3 has 15 amino acids. Trimming cost V 5 bases and J 7 bases; bases outside gene matches: 9. Per germline, CDR1 SGHAT and CDR2 FQNNGV. The CDR3 loop reads CASSPSGGPNNEQFF. The DNA of the CDR3 is TGTGCCAGCAGCCCGAGCGGGGGGCCGAATAATGAGCAGTTCTTC.

This clone occurred once. The chain carries TRBV7-9 and TRBJ2-6; tentatively, D is TRBD1 (6 bases). V lost 2 bases and J 2 bases, leaving 13 bases between the germline ends. This CDR3 is 17 amino acids long. The germline V gene has CDR1 SEHNR and CDR2 FQNEAQ (reference sequence). The CDR3 protein is CASSLQTGKAGANVLTF. CDR3 nucleotides: TGTGCCAGCAGCTTACAAACAGGGAAAGCTGGGGCCAACGTCCTGACTTTC.

This clone has only a few counts. The V call is TRBV7-9, the J call TRBJ2-1; possibly TRBD2 for D (6 bases). This CDR3 is 14 amino acids long. Germline values: CDR1 SEHNR, CDR2 FQNEAQ (reference sequence). The V gene lost 5 bases and the J gene lost 2 bases, with 10 bases spanning the gap. The CDR3 reads CASSRDFAYNEQFF. CDR3 bases: TGTGCCAGCAGCCGGGACTTTGCCTACAATGAGCAGTTCTTC. Complete variable domain (other parts from reference TRBV7-9 and TRBJ2-1): DTGVSQNPRHKITKRGQNVTFRCDPISEHNRLYWYRQTLGQGPEFLTYFQNEAQLEKSRLLSDRFSAERPKGSFSTLEIQRTEQGDSAMYLCASSRDFAYNEQFFGPGTRLTVL.

The CDR3 sequence: CASCIANGAGGYTF. Here the CDR3 DNA reads TGTGCCAGCTGCATAGCTAACGGGGCAGGTGGCTACACCTTC. The chain links TRBV6-1 to TRBJ1-2; D is perhaps TRBD1 (5 bases). This CDR3 comprises 14 residues. From germline, CDR1 is MNHNS and CDR2 SASEGT. Trimming removed 8 bases at V and 7 bases at J, with 20 bases between.

This clone was seen only once. This sequence joins TRBV6-1 and TRBJ2-7; D is ambiguous. CDR1 MNHNS and CDR2 SASEGT come from the germline V gene. The V and J ends lost 5 bases and 4 bases respectively, with 12 bases between them. The CDR3 consists of 13 residues. The CDR3 sequence is CASSPNPRYEQYF. CDR3 bases: TGTGCCAGCAGTCCCAACCCTAGATACGAGCAGTACTTC.

V usage is TRBV7-2 and J usage is TRBJ2-6; D uncertain. V lost 5 bases and J 0 bases, leaving 8 bases between the germline ends. The germline gives CDR1 SGHTA, CDR2 FQGNSA. The CDR3 covers 15 residues. The CDR3 DNA reads as TGTGCCAGCAGCCCAACCCGCTCTGGGGCCAACGTCCTGACTTTC. Encoded protein: CASSPTRSGANVLTF. The full variable domain, completed using reference TRBV7-2 and TRBJ2-6, is GAGVSQSPSNKVTEKGKDVELRCDPISGHTALYWYRQSLGQGLEFLIYFQGNSAPDKSGLPSDRFSAERTGGSVSTLTIQRTQQEDSAVYLCASSPTRSGANVLTFGAGSRLTVL.

V usage is TRBV7-9 and J usage is TRBJ2-3, with 8 positions matching TRBD2. This CDR3 spans 15 amino acids. The trim removed 6 bases at V and 5 bases at J, leaving 10 bases unmatched. The germline CDR1 and CDR2 sequences are SEHNR and FQNEAQ (reference sequence). The CDR3 loop reads CASSPRGGTEDTQYF. The CDR3 DNA sequence: TGTGCCAGCAGTCCTCGGGGGGGTACAGAAGATACGCAGTATTTT.

The V call is TRBV28, the J call TRBJ2-1, with 10 bases matching TRBD1. CDR1 and CDR2 from the germline V gene are MDHEN and SYDVKM. With 0 bases clipped from V and 7 bases from J, the junction kept 9 bases outside the gene matches. The CDR3 spans 17 residues. The CDR3 DNA reads as TGTGCCAGCAGTTTATGGGACAGGGGGAGGTTTAGGAATGAGCAGTTCTTC. Protein: CASSLWDRGRFRNEQFF.

The rearrangement joins TRBV28 to TRBJ2-1; 10 bases are shared with TRBD2. Germline V CDR1 and CDR2: MDHEN, SYDVKM. The CDR3 is 17 amino acids. J gave up 4 bases and V 6 bases, and 12 bases lay outside the gene matches. CDR3 nucleotide sequence: TGTGCCAGCAGGGCGTCTAGCGGGAGCCCCGGGTACAATGAGCAGTTCTTC. Protein product: CASRASSGSPGYNEQFF. Full variable domain (remainder filled in from reference TRBV28 and TRBJ2-1): DVKVTQSSRYLVKRTGEKVFLECVQDMDHENMFWYRQDPGLGLRLIYFSYDVKMKEKGDIPEGYSVSREKKERFSLILESASTNQTSMYLCASRASSGSPGYNEQFFGPGTRLTVL.

Notes on this clone: The junction does not match germline at one end; this may be a read error. Written as DNA, the CDR3 is TGTGCCAGCAGTGGATTCCCACGGGACTCTCTGCACTTC. Translation gives CASSGFPRDSLHF. The V call is TRBV27, the J call TRBJ2-7; D might be TRBD2 (6 bases). Germline V gene data show CDR1 as MNHEY and CDR2 as SMNVEV (reference sequence). The CDR3 runs to 13 residues.